This record looks at one T cell receptor (beta chain) sequence and its context. This record comes from a study of blood T cell repertoires in COVID-19. On the study more broadly: Sample material is recorded as cDNA or gDNA derived from T cells, B-cell-depleted T cells, or PBMCs.

The authors' processing: Amplification with reference gene primers provided the estimates of nucleated cell counts. The repertoire was sequenced with immunoSEQ multiplex PCR; TCRdb's copy has only in-frame clones and lacks some. V, J and clone size are taken as reported in that table, and D and trimming were inferred from the DNA itself. The sample yields hundreds of thousands of clones, roughly 89% seen once. V lost 4 bases to trimming and J lost 8 bases, with 20 bases between them. CDR3 length: 15 residues. Germline V CDR1 and CDR2: MGHDK, SYGVNS. The receptor was isolated from a young woman who had recovered from COVID-19. Sequenced: PBMCs or T cells enriched from blood (not recorded which). The chain links TRBV25-1 to TRBJ1-2, with D hard to call. The CDR3 region is CASSALGEEVGGYTF. The DNA for the CDR3 is TGTGCCAGCAGTGCGTTGGGTGAGGAGGTGGGGGGCTACACCTTC.